Detailed here is one TCR beta chain. Isolated RNA was reverse transcribed into cDNA used as the sequencing template. Clones were sequenced by immunoSEQ multiplex PCR, and TCRdb holds only the in-frame ones, with some missing. This table has roughly 200,000 clones, about 63% appearing once. The data stem from a study of CD8+ T cells in alopecia areata. The CDR3 totals 16 residues. Between the trimmed V and J ends, which lost 7 bases and 2 bases, there was a span of 18 bases. Germline V gene sequence: CDR1 MDHEN, CDR2 SYDVKM. Researchers took lesional scalp punch biopsies and peripheral blood from people who were alopecia areata patients.

Sequencing was performed on CD4+ T cells sorted from blood, taken at week 0. This TCR was sampled from a human donor with alopecia areata. The genes are TRBV28 and TRBJ2-4; D may correspond to TRBD1 or TRBD2 (5 bases each). Written as DNA, the CDR3 is TGTGCCAGCACTACCCCAGGGCCCGGGACCAAAAACATTCAGTACTTC. Encoded protein: CASTTPGPGTKNIQYF.